Described below is a single T cell receptor (beta chain) sequence and its context. Its antigen is as yet unknown. CDR3 length equals 16 residues. The germline CDR1 and CDR2 sequences are LGHDT and YNNKEL (reference sequence). V shed 4 bases, J shed 5 bases, and the junction held 10 bases outside the gene matches. The data belong to a study of regulatory T cells in long-lasting Graves disease. Regarding the study as a whole: Among the persistent patients, 2,500 to 3,500 public clonotypes were shared, more than the approximately 970 shared among new patients.

Through Arm-PCR of CDR3 regions and iRepertoire HTBI primers, TCR beta libraries were built. In TCRdb, the multiplex PCR reads were re-called with MiXCR into one record per CDR3 protein. Of around 430,000 distinct CDR3 sequences listed, about 20% are singletons. Sample time point: persistent/refractory GD, antithyroid drugs over 5 years with positive TRAb. From PBMCs, RNA was extracted and then used to make the TCR library. Per American Thyroid Association guidelines, Graves' disease was diagnosed. V and J are TRBV3-1 and TRBJ2-7; 11 bases align to TRBD2. This clonotype was sampled from a female donor with Graves disease. The source material was peripheral blood mononuclear cells (PBMCs), sampled when the disease was refractory, from a patient treated with antithyroid drugs. The CDR3 bases are TGTGCCAGCAGCCCTGCTAGCGGGAGGAATCCCGACGAGCAGTACTTC. As protein: CASSPASGRNPDEQYF.